A selection of T cell receptor beta chains follows, all from one sample in a study of Graves' ophthalmopathy and Graves' hyperthyroidism. In TCRdb, the multiplex PCR reads were re-called with MiXCR into one record per CDR3 protein. This sample has almost 750,000 distinct CDR3 sequences, with approximately 40% found just once. The sample was peripheral blood. These receptors all stem from an adult man with Graves' ophthalmopathy. CDR3s include the opening cysteine and the closing phenylalanine or tryptophan. The D gene is left open where the match is weak. Some rows have no size entry. The others give once, few or many, or a class for an expanded clone.

d_call j_call clone_size v_call cdr3_nt cdr3_aa
- TRBJ2-5 few TRBV7-9 TGTGCCAGCAGCTTAACAGCCATAGAGACCCAGTACTTC CASSLTAIETQYF
- TRBJ2-7 - TRBV6-6 TGTGCCAGCATAAAGGGAAGGAACTACTACGAGCAGTACTTC CASIKGRNYYEQYF
- TRBJ1-2 - TRBV25-1 TGTGCCAGCAGTTACTCGGCCGCAGGGACTAACTATGGCTACACCTTC CASSYSAAGTNYGYTF
TRBD1 TRBJ2-7 few TRBV2 TGTGCCAGCAGTGAAGCTTTTCGGGACAGGGGCCACGAGCAGTACTTC CASSEAFRDRGHEQYF
TRBD1 TRBJ1-5 - TRBV12-3/TRBV12-4 TGTGCCAGCAATTCCGGGACAGTAGGCAATCAGCCCCAGCATTTT CASNSGTVGNQPQHF
TRBD1 TRBJ1-3 - TRBV25-1 TGTGCCAGCAGTGACCCCAGGGGGTGGGGTAGAAACACCATATATTTT CASSDPRGWGRNTIYF
- TRBJ2-5 - TRBV4-3 TGCGCCAGCAGCCTAAGGCAGGGTAGCGTTAGAACCCAGTACTTC CASSLRQGSVRTQYF
- TRBJ2-2 - TRBV5-6 TGTGCCAGCAGCTTGTTTGGGGGCGGCGGGGAGCTGTTTTTT CASSLFGGGGELFF
- TRBJ1-3 few TRBV7-2 TGTGCCAGCAGCTTAGAGGGGGAATTTCCTGGAAACACCATATATTTT CASSLEGEFPGNTIYF
- TRBJ1-6 - TRBV25-1 TGTGACAGCCAAGATTCACCCCTCCACTTT CDSQDSPLHF
TRBD2 TRBJ2-7 - TRBV7-9 TGTGCCAGCAGCCTCGGGACTAGCGGGAGCCCCGAGCAGTACTTC CASSLGTSGSPEQYF
TRBD1 TRBJ1-1 - TRBV29-1 TGCAGTTGGACAGGGTCTAACACTGAAGCTTTCTTT CSWTGSNTEAFF
- TRBJ2-6 many TRBV7-3 TGTGCCAGCAGCTTAAATCATCTTTCTGGGGCCAACGTCCTGACTTTC CASSLNHLSGANVLTF
- TRBJ1-2 - TRBV15 TGTGCCACCAGCAGCTTAACGGTTCAGGGTAACTATGGCTACACCTTC CATSSLTVQGNYGYTF
- TRBJ1-1 few TRBV6-1 TGTGCCAGCAGTAACAGACAAGAGGGCTTT CASSNRQEGF
- TRBJ1-5 few TRBV15 TGTGCCACCAGCTCGGGGGGCTTTGGTAATCAGCCCCAGCATTTT CATSSGGFGNQPQHF
- TRBJ1-1 few TRBV6-6 TGTGCCAGCAGTTACCTCGGGGGGTCCATGAACACTGAAGCTTTCTTT CASSYLGGSMNTEAFF
TRBD1 TRBJ2-7 few TRBV29-1 TGCAGCGGATCCGGGACAGGGGTCTCCTACGAGCAGTACTTC CSGSGTGVSYEQYF
TRBD1 TRBJ2-7 many TRBV7-9 TGTGCCAGCAGCTCGACAGGGGACGAGCAGTACTTC CASSSTGDEQYF
TRBD2 TRBJ2-7 few TRBV7-2 TGTGCCAGCAGCTTGACTAGCGGGAGATCCTCCGAGCAGTACTTC CASSLTSGRSSEQYF
- TRBJ1-2 few TRBV19 TGTGCCAGTAGATTTTCCGGAGGCCGGATCTATGGCTACACCTTC CASRFSGGRIYGYTF
TRBD2 TRBJ2-7 few TRBV11-1 TGTGCCAGCAGCTTAGCAGGCGGGACTAGCGGCACCTACGAGCAGTACTTC CASSLAGGTSGTYEQYF
TRBD1 TRBJ1-1 many TRBV7-3 TGTGCCAGCAGCTTAAAGGACAGGGACACTGAAGCTTTCTTT CASSLKDRDTEAFF
- TRBJ1-5 few TRBV6-4 TGTGCCAGCGGGTGGAGGGCCAGTATATCGTGCAATCAGCCCCAGCATTTT CASGWRASISCNQPQHF
TRBD2 TRBJ2-7 few TRBV10-3 TGTGCCAGCAGTTTAGGACTAGCGGGATTGTACGAGCAGTACTTC CASSLGLAGLYEQYF
- TRBJ2-7 few TRBV10-3 TGTGCCATCAGTGAGACACTAAGCCCCCCACAGGGACACTACGAGCAGTACTTC CAISETLSPPQGHYEQYF
- TRBJ2-5 many TRBV10-2 TGCGCCAGCGGACTACAAGAGACCCAGTACTTC CASGLQETQYF
- TRBJ2-2 many TRBV7-2 TGTGCCAGCAGCTTTTCCGACAGGAACACCGGGGAGCTGTTTTTT CASSFSDRNTGELFF
TRBD1 TRBJ2-5 few TRBV5-4 TGTGCCAGCAGCTCGACAGGGAAGATTCAAGAGACCCAGTACTTC CASSSTGKIQETQYF
TRBD1 TRBJ2-6 few TRBV19 TGTGCCAGTAGCCCCAGGGAGGACAGGGCTGGGGCCAACGTCCTGACTTTC CASSPREDRAGANVLTF
TRBD1 TRBJ2-7 many TRBV29-1 TGCAGCGTTGAAGCTCCGGGACAGGGGTACGAGCAGTACTTC CSVEAPGQGYEQYF
TRBD1 TRBJ1-1 - TRBV20-1 TGCAGTGCCAACCCGGACAGGGATAAATCGGCGGGGACTGAAGCTTTCTTT CSANPDRDKSAGTEAFF